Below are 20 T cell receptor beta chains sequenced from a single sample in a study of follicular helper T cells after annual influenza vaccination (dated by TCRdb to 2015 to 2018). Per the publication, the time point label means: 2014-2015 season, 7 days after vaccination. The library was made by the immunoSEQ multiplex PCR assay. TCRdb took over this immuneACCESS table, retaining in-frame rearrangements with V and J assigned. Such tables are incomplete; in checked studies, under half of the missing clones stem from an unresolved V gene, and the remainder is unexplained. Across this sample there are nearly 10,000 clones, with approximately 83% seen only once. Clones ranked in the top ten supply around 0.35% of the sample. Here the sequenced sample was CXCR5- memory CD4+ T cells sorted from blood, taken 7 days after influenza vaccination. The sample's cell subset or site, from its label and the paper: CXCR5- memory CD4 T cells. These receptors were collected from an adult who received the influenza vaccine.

The chain's CDR3 is CASSPRGTYEQYF. The CDR3 DNA sequence: TGTGCCAGCAGCCCTCGTGGGACCTACGAGCAGTACTTC. This rearrangement joins TRBV21-1 to TRBJ2-7. TRBV21-1 is an annotated pseudogene. The CDR3 spans 13 residues.

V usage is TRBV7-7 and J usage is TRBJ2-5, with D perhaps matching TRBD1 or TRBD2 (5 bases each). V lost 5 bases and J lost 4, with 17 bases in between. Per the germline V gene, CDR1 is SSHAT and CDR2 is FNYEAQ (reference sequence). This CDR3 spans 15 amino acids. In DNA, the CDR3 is TGTGCCAGCAGCCACAATCTCCGGGACGGAGAGACCCAGTACTTC. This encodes CASSHNLRDGETQYF.

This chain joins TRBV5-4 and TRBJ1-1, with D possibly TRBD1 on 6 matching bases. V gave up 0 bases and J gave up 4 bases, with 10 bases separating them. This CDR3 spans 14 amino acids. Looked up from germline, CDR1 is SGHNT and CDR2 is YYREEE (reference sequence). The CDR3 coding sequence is TGTGCCAGCAGCTTGGACAGGGTGAGCACTGAAGCTTTCTTT. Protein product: CASSLDRVSTEAFF.

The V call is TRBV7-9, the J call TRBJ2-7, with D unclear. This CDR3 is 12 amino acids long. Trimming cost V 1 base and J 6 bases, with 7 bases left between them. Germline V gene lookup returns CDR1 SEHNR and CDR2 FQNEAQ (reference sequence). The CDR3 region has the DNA TGTGCCAGCAGCTTAGAGATTGCCGAGCAGTACTTC. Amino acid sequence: CASSLEIAEQYF.

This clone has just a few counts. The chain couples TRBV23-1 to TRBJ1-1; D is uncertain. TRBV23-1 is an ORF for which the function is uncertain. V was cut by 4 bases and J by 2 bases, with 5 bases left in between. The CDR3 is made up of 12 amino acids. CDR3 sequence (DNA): TGCGCCAGCAGTCCTTGTAACACTGAAGCTTTCTTT. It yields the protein CASSPCNTEAFF.

Here the CDR3 reads CASSPDVNYGYTF. CDR3 coding DNA: TGTGCCAGCAGCCCGGACGTGAACTATGGCTACACCTTC. This chain uses TRBV7-3 with TRBJ1-2; no firm D call. V was clipped by 5 bases and J by 2 bases, with 9 bases between them. The CDR3 is 13 amino acids. In germline, CDR1 is SGHTA, CDR2 FQGTGA.

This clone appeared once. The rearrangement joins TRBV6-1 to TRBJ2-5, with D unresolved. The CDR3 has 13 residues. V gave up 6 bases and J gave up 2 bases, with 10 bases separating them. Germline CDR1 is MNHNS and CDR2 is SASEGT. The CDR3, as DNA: TGTGCCAGCAGCCCCGGGCTACAAGAGACCCAGTACTTC. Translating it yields CASSPGLQETQYF.

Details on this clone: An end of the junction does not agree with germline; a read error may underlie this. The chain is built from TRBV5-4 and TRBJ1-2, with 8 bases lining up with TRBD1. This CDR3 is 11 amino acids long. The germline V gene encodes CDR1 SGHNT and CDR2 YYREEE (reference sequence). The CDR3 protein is CASRLDRENTF. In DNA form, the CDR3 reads TGTGCCAGCAGATTGGACAGGGAAAACACCTTC.

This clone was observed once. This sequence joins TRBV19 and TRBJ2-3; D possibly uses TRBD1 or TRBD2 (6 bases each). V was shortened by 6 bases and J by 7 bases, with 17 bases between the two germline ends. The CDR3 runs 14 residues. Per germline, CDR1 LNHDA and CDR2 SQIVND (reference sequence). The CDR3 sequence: CASRGSRGLNTQYF. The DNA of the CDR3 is TGTGCCAGTAGAGGGAGCCGGGGGCTAAATACGCAGTATTTT.

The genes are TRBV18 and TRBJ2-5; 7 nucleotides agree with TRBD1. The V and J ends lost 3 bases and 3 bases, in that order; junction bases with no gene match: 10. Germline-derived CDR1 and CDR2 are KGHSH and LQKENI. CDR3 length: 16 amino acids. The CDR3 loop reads CASSPNAGTVKETQYF. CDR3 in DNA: TGTGCCAGCTCACCGAATGCCGGGACAGTCAAAGAGACCCAGTACTTC. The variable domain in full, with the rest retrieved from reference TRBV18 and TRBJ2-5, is NAGVMQNPRHLVRRRGQEARLRCSPMKGHSHVYWYRQLPEEGLKFMVYLQKENIIDESGMPKERFSAEFPKEGPSILRIQQVVRGDSAAYFCASSPNAGTVKETQYFGPGTRLLVL.

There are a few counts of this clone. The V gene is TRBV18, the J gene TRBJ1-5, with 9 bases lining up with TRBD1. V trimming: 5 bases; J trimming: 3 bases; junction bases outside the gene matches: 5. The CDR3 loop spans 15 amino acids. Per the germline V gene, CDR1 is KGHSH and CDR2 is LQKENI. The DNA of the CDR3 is TGTGCCAGCTCAAAGGGACAGGGACACAATCAGCCCCAGCATTTT. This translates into CASSKGQGHNQPQHF.

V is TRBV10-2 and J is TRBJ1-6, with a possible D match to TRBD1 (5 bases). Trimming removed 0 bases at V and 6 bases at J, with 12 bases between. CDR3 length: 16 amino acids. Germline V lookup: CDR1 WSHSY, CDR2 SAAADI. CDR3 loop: CASSESRGLSNSPLHF. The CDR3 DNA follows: TGCGCCAGCAGTGAGTCACGGGGCTTGAGTAATTCACCCCTCCACTTT.

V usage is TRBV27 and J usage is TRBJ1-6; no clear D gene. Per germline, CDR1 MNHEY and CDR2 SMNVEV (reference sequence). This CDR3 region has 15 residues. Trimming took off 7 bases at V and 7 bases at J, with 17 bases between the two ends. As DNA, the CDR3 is TGTGCCAGCACGAGATTAAGCAGCCTCAATTCACCCCTCCACTTT. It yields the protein CASTRLSSLNSPLHF.

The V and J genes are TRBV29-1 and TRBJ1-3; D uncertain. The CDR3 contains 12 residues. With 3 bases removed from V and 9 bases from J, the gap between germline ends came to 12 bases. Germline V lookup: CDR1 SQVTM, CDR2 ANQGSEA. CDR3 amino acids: CSVEASSGTIYF. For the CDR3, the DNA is TGCAGCGTTGAGGCATCGTCGGGCACCATATATTTT. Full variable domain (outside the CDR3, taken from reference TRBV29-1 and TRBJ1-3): SAVISQKPSRDICQRGTSLTIQCQVDSQVTMMFWYRQQPGQSLTLIATANQGSEATYESGFVIDKFPISRPNLTFSTLTVSNMSPEDSSIYLCSVEASSGTIYFGEGSWLTVV.

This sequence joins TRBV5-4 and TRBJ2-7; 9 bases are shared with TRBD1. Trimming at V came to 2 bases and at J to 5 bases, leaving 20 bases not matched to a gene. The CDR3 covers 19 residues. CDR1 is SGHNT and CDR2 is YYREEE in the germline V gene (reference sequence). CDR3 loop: CASSFGGTVLAQGAHEQYF. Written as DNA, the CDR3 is TGTGCCAGCAGCTTTGGGGGAACCGTCCTAGCACAGGGGGCCCACGAGCAGTACTTC.

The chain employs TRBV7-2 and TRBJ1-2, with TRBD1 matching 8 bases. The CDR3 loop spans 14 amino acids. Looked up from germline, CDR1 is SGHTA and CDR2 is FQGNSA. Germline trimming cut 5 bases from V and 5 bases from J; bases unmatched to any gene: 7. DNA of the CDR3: TGTGCCAGCAGCCTACAGGGGGACCGTTATGGCTACACCTTC. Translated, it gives CASSLQGDRYGYTF.

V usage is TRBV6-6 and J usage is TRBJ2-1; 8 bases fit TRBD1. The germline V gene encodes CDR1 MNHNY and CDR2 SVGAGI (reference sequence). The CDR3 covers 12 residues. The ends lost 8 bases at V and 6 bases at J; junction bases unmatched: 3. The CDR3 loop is CASQGAGNEQFF. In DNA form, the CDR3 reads TGTGCCAGCCAGGGGGCGGGCAATGAGCAGTTCTTC.

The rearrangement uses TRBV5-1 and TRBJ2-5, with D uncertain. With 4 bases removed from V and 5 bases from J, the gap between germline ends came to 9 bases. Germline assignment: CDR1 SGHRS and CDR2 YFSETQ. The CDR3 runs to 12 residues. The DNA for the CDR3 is TGCGCCAGCAGCAACCGGATGGAGACCCAGTACTTC. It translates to CASSNRMETQYF.

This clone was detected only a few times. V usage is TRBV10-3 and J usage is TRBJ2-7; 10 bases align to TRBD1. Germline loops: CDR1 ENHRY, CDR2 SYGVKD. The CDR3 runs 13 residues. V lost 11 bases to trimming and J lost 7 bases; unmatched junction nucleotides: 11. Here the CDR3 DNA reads TGTGCCGTTACCGGGACAGGGGCTGGTGAGCAGTACTTC. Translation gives CAVTGTGAGEQYF.

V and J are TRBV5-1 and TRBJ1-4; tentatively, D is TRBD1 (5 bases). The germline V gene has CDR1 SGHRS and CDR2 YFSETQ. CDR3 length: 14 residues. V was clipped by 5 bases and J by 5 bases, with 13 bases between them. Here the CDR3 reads CASSIGTSNEKLFF. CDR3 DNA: TGCGCCAGCAGTATTGGGACGTCGAATGAAAAACTGTTTTTT.